Listed here is a single T cell receptor (beta chain). The antigen is unknown. Patients affected by ophthalmopathy presented a Clinical Activity Score of at least 3, a NOSPECS grade of at least 4, and disease duration below 3 months. Thyroid ultrasound and orbital computed tomography, with clinical symptoms and serum thyroxine and TRAb, informed diagnoses. The source material, RNA transcripts, was used to amplify TCR beta CDR3 regions. The primer set for the first-round RT-PCR of the TCR CDR3 was HTBI. MiXCR, applied by TCRdb to the multiplex PCR reads, yields one record per CDR3 protein. The repertoire includes about 380,000 distinct CDR3 sequences, roughly 18% of them detected once, and less than 45% sits in the top ten. The sample originates from a study of T cells in Graves' hyperthyroidism and ophthalmopathy. General study points: Among thyroid clonotypes expanded above 0.001, most also appeared in blood. It was a median 6.5 months before onset that the model predicted ophthalmopathy.

The clonotype originates from a young man with Graves' ophthalmopathy. Sequencing was performed on blood.

CDR3 loop: CASSLSVFGETQYF. CDR3 DNA sequence: TGTGCCAGCAGCCTATCAGTTTTCGGGGAGACCCAGTACTTC. The rearrangement uses TRBV14 and TRBJ2-5, with no clear D. The CDR3 spans 14 residues. The germline V and J ends were trimmed by 4 bases and 5 bases, with 14 bases remaining between them. Germline assignment: CDR1 SGHDN and CDR2 FVKESK.